This T cell receptor beta chain was obtained from a study of T cells after yellow fever vaccination. By 5'RACE template switching, TCR cDNA was produced, with a universal primer site and UMIs added in the process. TCRdb called the 5' RACE reads again in MiXCR, with one record for every CDR3 protein. The sample lists 500,000 to 650,000 distinct CDR3 sequences; 9% to 15% were seen once. Germline-derived CDR1 and CDR2 are SGHVS and FQNEAQ. Trimming at V came to 0 bases and at J to 7 bases, leaving 9 bases not matched to a gene. The CDR3 length is 16 residues. The study, taken as a whole, reports: Booster samples showed a return of most primary-vaccination clones (around 96% CD4, roughly 85% CD8). When the response was secondary, it was weaker but reached its peak faster, day 5 versus 15. Some clonotypes, a small share, were shared between CD4 and CD8 compartments.

This clonotype showed up just a few times. Its antigen is unknown. Sequences were derived from PBMCs, sampled on the day of the yellow fever booster vaccination. This receptor was taken from a man aged 25 to 40 who received the YFV17D yellow fever vaccine. V usage is TRBV7-8 and J usage is TRBJ2-1, with TRBD2 matching over 7 bases. The DNA for the CDR3 is TGTGCCAGCAGCTTAGCGGGGCGGGAGTGGAGGAATGAGCAGTTCTTC. It translates to CASSLAGREWRNEQFF.